The T cell receptor (beta chain) under discussion was sequenced for a study of blood T cell repertoires in COVID-19. Methods used by the authors: The authors estimated nucleated cell counts from reference gene primer amplification. Libraries were prepared by immunoSEQ multiplex PCR; TCRdb keeps only in-frame clonotypes and omits some of them. V and J calls and clone size are those listed in that table; D and trimming were worked out from the DNA. The data contain around 260,000 clones, roughly four fifths of them seen just once; the ten biggest clones take up under 5%. This study enrolled people aged about 18 to 90 from 20 to 25 US geographic areas. Germline values: CDR1 MNHEY, CDR2 SVGAGI. V lost 0 bases to trimming and J lost 2 bases, with 10 bases between them. The CDR3 length is 15 residues.

Material for sequencing was PBMCs or T cells enriched from blood (not recorded which). This clonotype was sampled from a man aged 30 to 45 with acute COVID-19. V usage is TRBV6-5 and J usage is TRBJ2-5; D is uncertain. The CDR3 region is CASSYSATAQETQYF. CDR3 coding DNA: TGTGCCAGCAGTTACTCGGCGACTGCACAAGAGACCCAGTACTTC.